This T cell receptor (beta chain) was documented in a study of OX40 agonist ivuxolimab in advanced cancers. Clones were sequenced by immunoSEQ multiplex PCR, and TCRdb holds only the in-frame ones, with some missing. The sample lists 15,000 to 20,000 clones; around 77% were seen once. Autoimmune disease history or systemic immunosuppression barred patients. With baseline, cycle 4 day 1, and cycle 7 day 1 as timepoints, blood was sampled. CDR3 length: 18 amino acids. V was trimmed by 2 bases and J by 10 bases, leaving 24 bases between them. The germline CDR1 and CDR2 sequences are LGHNA and YSLEER. The receptor was derived from an adult with an advanced solid tumor such as melanoma, head and neck, liver or kidney cancer. The chain employs TRBV4-3 and TRBJ1-6; D not resolved. The material sequenced was CD4+ or CD8+ T cells sorted from blood, taken in a trial of the OX40 agonist ivuxolimab. This chain's CDR3 is CASSQRQVGLGVHSPLHF. The CDR3 DNA reads as TGCGCCAGCAGCCAAAGGCAGGTTGGTTTGGGAGTACACTCACCCCTCCACTTT.